The 21 T cell receptor beta chains reported below all come from one sample, sequenced in a study of blood T cell repertoires in COVID-19. Data came from immunoSEQ multiplex PCR; TCRdb stores just in-frame clones and leaves some out. The sample consists of some 240,000 clones, roughly 84% of them appearing once. The specimen was peripheral blood. The source is a woman aged 40-49 years who had recovered from COVID-19.

The count of this clone is one. This sequence joins TRBV28 and TRBJ1-4; 7 bases agree with TRBD1. V shed 3 bases, J shed 0 bases, and the junction held 1 base outside the gene matches. CDR1 is MDHEN and CDR2 is SYDVKM in the germline V gene. The CDR3 runs 15 residues. CDR3 nucleotides: TGTGCCAGCAGTTTCGGACAGGCAACTAATGAAAAACTGTTTTTT. Its protein is CASSFGQATNEKLFF.

The chain links TRBV7-2 to TRBJ2-3; TRBD2 matches at 8 bases. CDR3 length equals 14 residues. The ends lost 6 bases at V and 3 bases at J; junction bases unmatched: 5. Germline V gene sequence: CDR1 SGHTA, CDR2 FQGNSA. The CDR3: CASRPGLGTDTQYF. The CDR3 coding sequence is TGTGCCAGCAGGCCGGGACTAGGAACAGATACGCAGTATTTT. The whole variable domain, filled in from reference TRBV7-2 and TRBJ2-3, reads GAGVSQSPSNKVTEKGKDVELRCDPISGHTALYWYRQSLGQGLEFLIYFQGNSAPDKSGLPSDRFSAERTGGSVSTLTIQRTQQEDSAVYLCASRPGLGTDTQYFGPGTRLTVL.

The chain joins TRBV28 to TRBJ1-1; TRBD1 matches at 8 bases. CDR1 and CDR2 (germline): MDHEN, SYDVKM. CDR3 length: 15 amino acids. The trim removed 5 bases at V and 5 bases at J, leaving 10 bases unmatched. CDR3 loop: CASSPEDRAYTEAFF. CDR3 bases: TGTGCCAGCAGTCCCGAGGACAGGGCTTATACTGAAGCTTTCTTT. Full variable domain (outside the CDR3, taken from reference TRBV28 and TRBJ1-1): DVKVTQSSRYLVKRTGEKVFLECVQDMDHENMFWYRQDPGLGLRLIYFSYDVKMKEKGDIPEGYSVSREKKERFSLILESASTNQTSMYLCASSPEDRAYTEAFFGQGTRLTVV.

The rearrangement uses TRBV7-2 and TRBJ2-2; possibly TRBD1 for D (6 bases). Germline CDR1 SGHTA, CDR2 FQGNSA. V lost 6 bases and J lost 6, with 11 bases in between. This CDR3 is 13 amino acids long. The CDR3 nucleotides are TGTGCCAGCAGAGAACAGGGACCCGGGGAGCTGTTTTTT. It specifies CASREQGPGELFF.

The chain combines TRBV11-2 with TRBJ1-6, with D hard to call. This CDR3 region has 13 residues. Trimming removed 2 bases from V and 6 bases from J, with 5 bases in between. The germline gives CDR1 SGHAT, CDR2 FQNNGV. The CDR3: CASSLIVNSPLHF. The CDR3 DNA follows: TGTGCCAGCAGCTTAATCGTTAATTCACCCCTCCACTTT.

Concerning this clone: The junction departs from the called germline gene at one end, perhaps through a read error. The chain combines TRBV28 with TRBJ1-5, with D perhaps matching TRBD1 (5 bases). The CDR3 totals 12 residues. CDR1 MDHEN and CDR2 SYDVKM come from the germline V gene. The CDR3 DNA reads as TGTGCCAGCAGTTTAAATGGACAACAGGAGTATTTT. It is translated as CASSLNGQQEYF.

The V call is TRBV28, the J call TRBJ1-2; D perhaps matches TRBD1 (5 bases). V lost 6 bases, J lost 3 bases, and 14 bases lay in between. Germline CDR1 MDHEN, CDR2 SYDVKM. This CDR3 region has 14 residues. CDR3 residues: CASSKMTVDYGYTF. Here the CDR3 DNA reads TGTGCCAGCAGCAAAATGACAGTAGACTATGGCTACACCTTC.

This clone was picked up a small number of times. The chain is built from TRBV7-8 and TRBJ2-1, with 9 bases aligning to TRBD2. J gave up 10 bases and V 6 bases, and 13 bases lay outside the gene matches. This CDR3 has 15 residues. Germline CDR1 SGHVS, CDR2 FQNEAQ. This CDR3 reads CASSSRRAGGREQFF. CDR3 coding DNA: TGTGCCAGCAGTAGTCGAAGAGCGGGGGGACGGGAGCAGTTCTTC.

This chain links TRBV2 with TRBJ1-2, with D possibly being TRBD1 (5 bases). The CDR3 covers 14 residues. Trimming pared 7 bases from V and 2 bases from J, leaving 14 bases between. Germline lookup yields CDR1 SNHLY and CDR2 FYNNEI. CDR3 loop: CASTQAGRNYGYTF. The CDR3 nucleotides are TGTGCCAGCACCCAGGCAGGGAGGAACTATGGCTACACCTTC. The variable domain in full, completed from reference TRBV2 and TRBJ1-2, reads EPEVTQTPSHQVTQMGQEVILRCVPISNHLYFYWYRQILGQKVEFLVSFYNNEISEKSEIFDDQFSVERPDGSNFTLKIRSTKLEDSAMYFCASTQAGRNYGYTFGSGTRLTVV.

The rearrangement uses TRBV4-2 and TRBJ1-2, with D hard to call. The length of the CDR3 is 15 residues. The V and J ends lost 0 bases and 3 bases respectively, with 11 bases between them. Germline CDR1 reads LGHNA; CDR2 reads YNFKEQ. The CDR3: CASSQEEVRHYGYTF. The CDR3 nucleotides are TGTGCCAGCAGCCAAGAGGAGGTACGCCACTATGGCTACACCTTC.

V and J are TRBV19 and TRBJ2-5, with D possibly matching TRBD2 (5 bases). Between the trimmed V and J ends, which lost 1 base and 5 bases, there was a span of 14 bases. The CDR3 covers 15 residues. CDR1 is LNHDA and CDR2 is SQIVND in the germline V gene (reference sequence). This CDR3 is CASSIAAVRGETQYF. The CDR3 DNA reads as TGTGCCAGTAGTATAGCAGCGGTCAGAGGGGAGACCCAGTACTTC.

The V and J genes are TRBV13 and TRBJ2-5; 13 bases are a match to TRBD2. The CDR3 is made up of 17 amino acids. V trimming: 4 bases; J trimming: 5 bases; junction bases outside the gene matches: 10. Germline CDR1 PRHDT, CDR2 FYEKMQ (reference sequence). This chain's CDR3 is CASSSPTSGGFGETQYF. CDR3 bases: TGTGCCAGCAGCTCGCCGACTAGCGGGGGGTTCGGGGAGACCCAGTACTTC.

The chain couples TRBV3-1 (or the pseudogene TRBV3-2) to TRBJ1-4; maybe TRBD1 (6 bases). The V gene lost 0 bases and the J gene lost 0 bases, with 11 bases spanning the gap. CDR1 and CDR2 (germline): LGHDT, YNNKEL (reference sequence). The CDR3 is made up of 17 amino acids. Here the CDR3 reads CASSQEWGRATNEKLFF. DNA of the CDR3: TGTGCCAGCAGCCAAGAGTGGGGGCGTGCAACTAATGAAAAACTGTTTTTT.

J is TRBJ1-4 and V is TRBV12-2; TRBD1 is taken as the D call from the table, unchecked against the DNA. TRBV12-2 is tagged as a pseudogene. CDR3 length equals 17 residues. The CDR3 DNA follows: TGTGCAAGTCGCTTAAGTCGACAGAACGCAACTAATGAAAAACTGTTTTTT. This sequence encodes CASRLSRQNATNEKLFF.

The V gene is TRBV3-1 (or the pseudogene TRBV3-2), the J gene TRBJ2-2, with D perhaps matching TRBD2 (5 bases). Between the trimmed V and J ends, which lost 2 bases and 9 bases, there was a span of 10 bases. The CDR3 covers 13 residues. Germline-derived CDR1 and CDR2 are LGHDT and YNNKEL (reference sequence). The CDR3 DNA reads TGTGCCAGCAGCCAACGGGATCCGAGGGAGCTGTTTTTT. Amino acids: CASSQRDPRELFF.

The chain uses TRBV15 and TRBJ2-7; tentative D call: TRBD1 (6 bases). V lost 4 bases, J lost 2 bases, and 15 bases lay in between. Germline V lookup: CDR1 LNHNV, CDR2 YYDKDF (reference sequence). The CDR3 sequence is 15 residues long. CDR3 DNA: TGTGCCACCAGCATAGGGACAACTTGGGCCTACGAGCAGTACTTC. Residues: CATSIGTTWAYEQYF.

This clone has only a few counts. This chain connects TRBV28 to TRBJ1-5, with 7 bases fitting TRBD1. This CDR3 contains 15 residues. The V gene's germline CDR1 is MDHEN and CDR2 SYDVKM. With 7 bases clipped from V and 5 bases from J, the junction kept 11 bases outside the gene matches. The DNA of the CDR3 is TGTGCCAGCATTACGACAGGGCTGTGGGATCAGCCCCAGCATTTT. Its translation is CASITTGLWDQPQHF.

The chain combines TRBV3-1 (or the pseudogene TRBV3-2) with TRBJ1-3, with D uncertain. This CDR3 has 14 residues. V was shortened by 3 bases and J by 4 bases, with 10 bases between the two germline ends. The germline V gene encodes CDR1 LGHDT and CDR2 YNNKEL (reference sequence). The CDR3: CASSHPERGNTIYF. CDR3 in DNA: TGTGCCAGCAGCCATCCCGAGAGAGGAAACACCATATATTTT.

J is TRBJ1-4 and V is TRBV29-1; D is unclear. Deletions cut 5 bases from V and 2 bases from J, with 12 bases between. This CDR3 is 14 amino acids long. Germline V CDR1 and CDR2: SQVTM, ANQGSEA. In nucleotides, the CDR3 is TGCAGCGTTTCAACACAGTGGACTAATGAAAAACTGTTTTTT. As protein: CSVSTQWTNEKLFF.

This clone is a singleton in its sample. CDR3 loop: CASSFRSGGTHYGYTF. In nucleotides, the CDR3 is TGTGCCAGCAGCTTCCGTTCGGGCGGGACGCACTATGGCTACACCTTC. V and J are TRBV5-4 and TRBJ1-2; a weak D match, TRBD1 (5 bases). This CDR3 contains 16 residues. Trimming left V 2 bases short and J 3 bases short, with 17 bases between. Germline V lookup: CDR1 SGHNT, CDR2 YYREEE (reference sequence).

The rearrangement joins TRBV7-2 to TRBJ2-1; 7 bases align to TRBD1. This CDR3 region has 15 residues. From germline, CDR1 is SGHTA and CDR2 FQGNSA. Unmatched junction bases numbered 10, after V lost 5 bases and J lost 6 bases. This chain's CDR3 is CASSPWDSPSNEQFF. The CDR3 nucleotides read TGTGCCAGCAGCCCCTGGGACAGCCCAAGCAATGAGCAGTTCTTC.